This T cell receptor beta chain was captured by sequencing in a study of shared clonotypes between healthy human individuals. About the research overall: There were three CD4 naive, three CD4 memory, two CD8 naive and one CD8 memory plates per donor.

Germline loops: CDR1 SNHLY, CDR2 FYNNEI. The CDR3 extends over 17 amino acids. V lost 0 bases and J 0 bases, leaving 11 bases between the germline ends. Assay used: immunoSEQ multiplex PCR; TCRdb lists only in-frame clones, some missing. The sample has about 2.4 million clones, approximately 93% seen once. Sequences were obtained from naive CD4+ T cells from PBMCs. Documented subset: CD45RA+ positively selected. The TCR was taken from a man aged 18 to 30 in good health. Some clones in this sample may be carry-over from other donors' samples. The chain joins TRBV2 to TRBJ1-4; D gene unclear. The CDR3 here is CASSEAGPLATNEKLFF. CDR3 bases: TGTGCCAGCAGTGAAGCAGGACCACTTGCAACTAATGAAAAACTGTTTTTT.